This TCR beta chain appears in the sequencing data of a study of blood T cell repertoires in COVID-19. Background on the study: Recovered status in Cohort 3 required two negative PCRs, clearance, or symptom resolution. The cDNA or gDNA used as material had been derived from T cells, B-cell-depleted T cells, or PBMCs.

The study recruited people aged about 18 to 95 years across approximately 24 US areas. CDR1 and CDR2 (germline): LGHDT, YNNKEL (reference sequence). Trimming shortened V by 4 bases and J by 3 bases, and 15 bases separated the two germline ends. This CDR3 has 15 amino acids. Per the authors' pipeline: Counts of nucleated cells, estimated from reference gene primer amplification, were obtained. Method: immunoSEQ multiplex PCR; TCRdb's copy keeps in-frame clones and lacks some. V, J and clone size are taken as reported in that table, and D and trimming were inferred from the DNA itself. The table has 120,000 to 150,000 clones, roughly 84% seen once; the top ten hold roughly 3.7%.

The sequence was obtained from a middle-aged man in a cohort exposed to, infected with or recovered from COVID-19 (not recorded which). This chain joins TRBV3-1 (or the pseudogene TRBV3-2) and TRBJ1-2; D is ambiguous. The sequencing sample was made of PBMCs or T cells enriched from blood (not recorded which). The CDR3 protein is CASSPLQTYYYGYTF. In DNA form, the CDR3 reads TGTGCCAGCAGCCCATTACAGACATACTACTATGGCTACACCTTC.